This is a list of T cell receptor beta chains from one sample in a study of human T cells and chemical hapten exposure. Each CDR3 protein is one row after TCRdb ran MiXCR on the RACE reads. The sample includes about 82,000 distinct CDR3 sequences, approximately 12% of them seen just once. The source was whole blood, collected in connection with sensitization to the hapten diphenylcyclopropenone (DPC). These receptors were taken from a woman between 45 and 60 years old with alopecia areata. Some clones in this sample may be carry-over from other donors' samples. The CDR3 runs from the conserved cysteine through the conserved F or W. D genes are given only for firm matches. Expanded clones get a size class; other rows say once, few or many, or leave the size out.

V	size	D	J	CDR3	DNA
TRBV20-1	.	.	TRBJ1-1	CSARIGWRNTEAFF	TGCAGTGCTAGGATCGGGTGGCGGAACACTGAAGCTTTCTTT
TRBV20-1	few	TRBD2	TRBJ2-7	CSARRTSGLPYEQYF	TGCAGTGCTAGACGGACTAGCGGGCTACCCTACGAGCAGTACTTC
TRBV5-1	many	.	TRBJ1-5	CASSHEGDQPQHF	TGCGCCAGCAGCCATGAAGGGGATCAGCCCCAGCATTTT
TRBV29-1	many	.	TRBJ1-1	CSVDGGAEAFF	TGCAGCGTTGACGGTGGAGCTGAAGCTTTCTTT
TRBV2	.	.	TRBJ1-5	CASSEGIGPNQPQHF	TGTGCCAGCAGTGAAGGAATAGGCCCCAATCAGCCCCAGCATTTT
TRBV4-2	.	.	TRBJ2-7	CASSHEYEQYF	TGTGCCAGCAGCCATGAATACGAGCAGTACTTC
TRBV7-9	many	TRBD1	TRBJ1-1	CASSLFGLDRGGNTEAFF	TGTGCCAGCAGCTTATTCGGGCTGGACAGGGGCGGGAACACTGAAGCTTTCTTT
TRBV20-1	few	TRBD2	TRBJ2-5	CSATPLAGGPWQETQYF	TGCAGTGCTACCCCTCTAGCGGGAGGGCCGTGGCAAGAGACCCAGTACTTC
TRBV29-1	many	.	TRBJ2-2	CSVHKGSGELFF	TGCAGCGTCCACAAGGGATCCGGGGAGCTGTTTTTT
TRBV20-1	many	.	TRBJ1-6	CSARDGGPGTYNSPLHF	TGCAGTGCTAGAGACGGAGGCCCGGGGACCTATAATTCACCCCTCCACTTT
TRBV20-1	many	.	TRBJ2-3	CSARVGRLVRVGTDTQYF	TGCAGTGCTAGAGTAGGGCGACTAGTGAGGGTAGGCACAGATACGCAGTATTTT
TRBV2	few	.	TRBJ2-3	CASSVRLGFSTDTQYF	TGTGCCAGCAGTGTGCGACTAGGATTTAGCACAGATACGCAGTATTTT
TRBV5-6	.	TRBD2	TRBJ2-1	CASSLAVSSYNEQFF	TGTGCCAGCAGCCTAGCGGTAAGCTCCTACAATGAGCAGTTCTTC
TRBV10-3	.	TRBD2	TRBJ2-7	CAIAGGLGTSSYEQYF	TGTGCCATCGCGGGGGGGTTAGGGACTAGCTCCTACGAGCAGTACTTC
TRBV6-2/TRBV6-3	.	.	TRBJ2-7	CASSYTVDEQYF	TGTGCCAGCAGTTATACCGTTGACGAGCAGTACTTC
TRBV6-6	many	TRBD1	TRBJ1-3	CASSPTGGTSGNTIYF	TGTGCCAGCAGCCCGACAGGGGGGACCTCTGGAAACACCATATATTTT
TRBV7-3	many	TRBD1	TRBJ1-6	CASSLTDREPLHF	TGTGCCAGCAGCTTAACCGACAGGGAACCCCTCCACTTT
TRBV20-1	.	.	TRBJ1-2	CSAAPWGRGYTF	TGCAGTGCCGCTCCCTGGGGACGCGGCTACACCTTC
TRBV7-9	.	TRBD1	TRBJ1-6	CASSLADRGYNSPLHF	TGTGCCAGCAGCTTAGCGGACAGGGGGTATAATTCACCCCTCCACTTT
TRBV9	many	.	TRBJ1-1	CASSVPNPRTAAFF	TGTGCCAGCAGCGTTCCCAACCCGAGGACAGCGGCTTTCTTT
TRBV7-6	few	.	TRBJ1-1	CASSLVARMYTEAFF	TGTGCCAGCAGCTTAGTAGCGCGGATGTACACTGAAGCTTTCTTT
TRBV27	few	TRBD1	TRBJ2-2	CASSSRGTGELFF	TGTGCCAGCAGCTCCAGGGGGACCGGGGAGCTGTTTTTT
TRBV7-2	.	.	TRBJ2-1	CASSLAGVWNEQFF	TGTGCCAGCAGCTTAGCGGGAGTATGGAATGAGCAGTTCTTC
TRBV27	.	.	TRBJ1-1	CASSFGHSLGGTEAFF	TGTGCCAGCAGTTTTGGGCACTCCCTCGGGGGCACTGAAGCTTTCTTT
TRBV20-1	many	.	TRBJ1-1	CSAPRQGNTEAFF	TGCAGTGCCCCCCGGCAGGGGAACACTGAAGCTTTCTTT
TRBV29-1	.	.	TRBJ1-2	CSVRRDGYTF	TGCAGCGTCAGGCGGGATGGCTACACCTTC